Listed below are T cell receptor beta chains from one sample, sequenced in a study of T cell repertoires in cytomegalovirus infection. TCRdb called the reads again in MiXCR, with one record for every CDR3 protein. The table shows roughly 230,000 distinct CDR3 sequences, with 22% occurring only once. The sample taken for sequencing was CD8+ T cells from PBMCs. These receptors were obtained from a human donor in good health (CMV status not recorded). Some clones in this sample may be carry-over from other donors' samples. Both conserved end residues are part of each CDR3. A D gene is named only where the DNA matches it firmly. Size is omitted from some rows. Given values are once, few, many or a class for expanded clones.

>TRBD1|TRBJ1-3|.|TRBV28
TGTGCCAGCAGCGCAGGGGGAACTGGAAACACCATATATTTT
CASSAGGTGNTIYF
>.|TRBJ2-2|.|TRBV7-9
TGTGCCAGCAGTCACGATTACACCGGGGAGCTGTTTTTT
CASSHDYTGELFF
>.|TRBJ1-2|once|TRBV7-3
TGTGCCAGCAGCCCCGCCTCCTCGATGACAGGCTACGGCTACACCTTC
CASSPASSMTGYGYTF
>TRBD1|TRBJ2-3|.|TRBV7-6
TGTGCCAGCAGTACCGGGACAGGGGGCAGAAATACGCAGTATTTT
CASSTGTGGRNTQYF
>TRBD2|TRBJ2-3|.|TRBV29-1
TGCAGCGTAAACGGACTAGCCGGGGATACGCAGTATTTT
CSVNGLAGDTQYF
>TRBD2|TRBJ2-3|many|TRBV12-3/TRBV12-4
TGTGCCAGCAGTCCCCCGGCGGGGGAGAGCACAGATACGCAGTATTTT
CASSPPAGESTDTQYF
>.|TRBJ2-7|.|TRBV6-5
TGTGCCAGCAGTTACTCTCGGGGAAGCCGAGGGGAGCAGTACTTC
CASSYSRGSRGEQYF
>TRBD2|TRBJ2-3|many|TRBV7-8
TGTGCCAGCAGCTCAGCCGGGACTAGCGGGGGGTTCATGGGAGATACGCAGTATTTT
CASSSAGTSGGFMGDTQYF
>.|TRBJ1-3|few|TRBV7-9
TGTGCCAGCAGCTTCCCCCCCAGTGCTGGAAACACCATATATTTT
CASSFPPSAGNTIYF
>.|TRBJ2-2|.|TRBV28
TGTGCCAGCATCTACGTGTTGGGCGGGGAGCTGTTTTTT
CASIYVLGGELFF